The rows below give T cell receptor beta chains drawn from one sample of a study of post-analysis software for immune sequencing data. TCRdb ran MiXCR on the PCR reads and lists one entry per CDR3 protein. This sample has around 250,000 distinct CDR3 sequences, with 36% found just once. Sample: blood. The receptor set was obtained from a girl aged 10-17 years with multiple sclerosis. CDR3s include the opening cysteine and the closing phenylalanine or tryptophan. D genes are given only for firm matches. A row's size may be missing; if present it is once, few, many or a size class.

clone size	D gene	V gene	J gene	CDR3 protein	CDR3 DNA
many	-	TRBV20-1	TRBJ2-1	CSATHSQHHNANGQFF	TGCAGTGCTACCCATAGTCAGCACCATAACGCTAATGGGCAGTTCTTC
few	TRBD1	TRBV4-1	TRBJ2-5	CASSQGGTGQETQYF	TGCGCCAGCAGCCAAGGGGGGACAGGACAAGAGACCCAGTACTTC
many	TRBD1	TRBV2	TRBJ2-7	CASRITGESYEQYF	TGTGCCAGCAGGATTACAGGGGAGTCCTACGAGCAGTACTTC
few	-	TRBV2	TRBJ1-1	CASSVSTLNTEAFF	TGTGCCAGCTCGGTGTCAACCTTAAACACTGAAGCTTTCTTT
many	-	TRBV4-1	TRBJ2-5	CASSGGDIQETQYF	TGCGCCAGCAGCGGGGGGGACATCCAAGAGACCCAGTACTTC
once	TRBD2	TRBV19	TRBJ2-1	CASSPKGLAGVRPTNEQFF	TGTGCCAGTAGTCCTAAGGGACTAGCGGGAGTACGGCCTACCAATGAGCAGTTCTTC
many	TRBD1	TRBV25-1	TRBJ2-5	CASTLGTDQETQYF	TGTGCCAGCACCCTCGGGACAGACCAAGAGACCCAGTACTTC
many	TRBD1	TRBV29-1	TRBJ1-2	CSVGTGGQSMDYTF	TGCAGCGTGGGGACAGGGGGCCAAAGTATGGACTACACCTTC
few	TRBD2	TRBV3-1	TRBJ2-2	CASSRTSGGNTGELFF	TGTGCCAGCAGCCGTACTAGCGGGGGGAACACCGGGGAGCTGTTTTTT
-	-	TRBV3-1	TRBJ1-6	CASSQRAFASPLHF	TGTGCCAGCAGCCAACGAGCTTTCGCTTCACCCCTCCACTTT
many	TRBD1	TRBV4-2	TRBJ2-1	CASSQDRGTAVYNEQFF	TGTGCCAGCAGCCAAGACAGAGGGACAGCCGTATACAATGAGCAGTTCTTC
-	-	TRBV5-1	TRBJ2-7	CASSKPQGEQYF	TGCGCCAGCAGTAAACCCCAGGGCGAGCAGTACTTC
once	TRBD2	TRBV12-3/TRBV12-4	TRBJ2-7	CASSDLGGRAYEQYF	TGTGCCAGCAGTGATCTGGGCGGGAGGGCCTACGAGCAGTACTTC
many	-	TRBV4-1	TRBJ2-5	CASSQEKEGSGGQETQYF	TGCGCCAGCAGCCAAGAGAAAGAGGGCAGCGGAGGTCAAGAGACCCAGTACTTC
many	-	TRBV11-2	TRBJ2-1	CASSLISGRIPEQFF	TGTGCCAGCAGCTTAATCTCCGGGAGAATACCTGAGCAGTTCTTC
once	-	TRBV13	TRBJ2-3	CASSLGAVADTQYF	TGTGCCAGCAGCTTAGGAGCCGTTGCAGATACGCAGTATTTT
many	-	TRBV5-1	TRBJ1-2	CASSPLVSYGYTF	TGCGCCAGCAGCCCGCTTGTTAGCTATGGCTACACCTTC
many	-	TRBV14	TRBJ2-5	CASSQDPSLVGETQYF	TGTGCCAGCAGCCAAGATCCCAGCCTAGTTGGAGAGACCCAGTACTTC
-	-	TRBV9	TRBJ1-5	CASSPAGAGQPQHF	TGTGCCAGCAGCCCCGCGGGAGCCGGCCAGCCCCAGCATTTT
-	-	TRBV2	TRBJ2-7	CASRGYSASYEQYF	TGTGCCAGCAGGGGTTACTCAGCGAGCTACGAGCAGTACTTC
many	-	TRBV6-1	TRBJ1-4	CASSETGREKLFF	TGTGCCAGCAGTGAGACAGGCCGGGAAAAACTGTTTTTT
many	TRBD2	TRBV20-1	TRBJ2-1	CSARGGGNNEQFF	TGCAGTGCTAGAGGCGGGGGAAACAATGAGCAGTTCTTC
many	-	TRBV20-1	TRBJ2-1	CSARDVGSVNEQFF	TGCAGTGCTAGAGATGTCGGGAGCGTCAATGAGCAGTTCTTC
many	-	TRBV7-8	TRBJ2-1	CASSPGVWGQFF	TGTGCCAGCAGCCCGGGAGTCTGGGGGCAGTTCTTC
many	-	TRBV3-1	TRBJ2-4	CASSHGYPAQAKNIQYF	TGTGCCAGCAGCCACGGGTACCCGGCGCAAGCCAAAAACATTCAGTACTTC
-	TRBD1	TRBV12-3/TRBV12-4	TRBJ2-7	CASSLGTVAYEQYF	TGTGCCAGCAGTTTGGGGACAGTAGCATACGAGCAGTACTTC
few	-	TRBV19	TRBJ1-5	CASRPDNQPQHF	TGTGCCAGTAGGCCAGATAATCAGCCCCAGCATTTT
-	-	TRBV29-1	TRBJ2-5	CSVDSQGQETQYF	TGCAGCGTTGACTCTCAGGGTCAAGAGACCCAGTACTTC
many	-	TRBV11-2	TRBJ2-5	CASSLGEETQYF	TGTGCCAGCAGCTTAGGGGAGGAGACCCAGTACTTC
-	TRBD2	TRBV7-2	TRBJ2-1	CASSQRGGPNEQFF	TGTGCCAGCTCGCAGCGGGGGGGCCCGAATGAGCAGTTCTTC
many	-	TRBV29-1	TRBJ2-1	CSVAPRMGYEQFF	TGCAGCGTTGCCCCCCGGATGGGCTATGAGCAGTTCTTC
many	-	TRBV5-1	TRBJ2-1	CASSLAGGAGSNEQFF	TGCGCCAGCAGCTTGGCTGGGGGCGCGGGTAGCAATGAGCAGTTCTTC
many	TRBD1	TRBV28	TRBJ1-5	CASSRTGASQPQHF	TGTGCCAGCAGTCGGACAGGGGCCAGTCAGCCCCAGCATTTT
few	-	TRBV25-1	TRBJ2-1	CASSETGWYNEQFF	TGTGCCAGCAGTGAAACAGGGTGGTACAATGAGCAGTTCTTC
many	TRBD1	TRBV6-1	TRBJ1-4	CASTGTGGRTDEKLFF	TGTGCCAGCACGGGGACAGGGGGTAGAACGGATGAAAAACTGTTTTTT
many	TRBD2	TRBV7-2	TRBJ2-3	CASSQLAGVTDTQYF	TGTGCCAGCAGCCAACTAGCGGGAGTGACAGATACGCAGTATTTT
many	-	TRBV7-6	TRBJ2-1	CASSSRNTEQFF	TGTGCCAGCAGCTCTCGGAACACCGAGCAGTTCTTC
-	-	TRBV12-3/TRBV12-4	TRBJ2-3	CASSSWGADAQYF	TGTGCCAGCAGTAGTTGGGGAGCAGATGCGCAGTATTTT
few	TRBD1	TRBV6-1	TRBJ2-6	CAIDRAGAGANVLTF	TGTGCCATTGACAGGGCCGGCGCCGGGGCCAACGTCCTGACTTTC